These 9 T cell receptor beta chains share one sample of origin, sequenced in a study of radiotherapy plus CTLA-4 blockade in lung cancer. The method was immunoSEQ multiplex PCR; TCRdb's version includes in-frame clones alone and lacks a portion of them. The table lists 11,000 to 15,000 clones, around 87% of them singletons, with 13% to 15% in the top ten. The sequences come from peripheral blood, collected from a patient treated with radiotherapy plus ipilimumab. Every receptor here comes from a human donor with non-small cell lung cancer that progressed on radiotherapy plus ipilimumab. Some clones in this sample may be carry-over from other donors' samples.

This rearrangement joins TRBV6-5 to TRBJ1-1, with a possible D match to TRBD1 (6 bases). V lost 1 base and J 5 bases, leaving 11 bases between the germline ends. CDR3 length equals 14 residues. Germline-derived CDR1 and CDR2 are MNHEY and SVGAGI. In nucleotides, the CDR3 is TGTGCCAGCAGTTACTGGGGGCGTGGGACTGAAGCTTTCTTT. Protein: CASSYWGRGTEAFF.

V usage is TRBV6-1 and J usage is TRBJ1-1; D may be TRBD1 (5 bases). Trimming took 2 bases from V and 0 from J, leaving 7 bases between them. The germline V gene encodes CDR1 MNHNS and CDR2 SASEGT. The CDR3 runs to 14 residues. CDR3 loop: CASSERGMNTEAFF. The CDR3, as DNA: TGTGCCAGCAGTGAAAGGGGCATGAACACTGAAGCTTTCTTT.

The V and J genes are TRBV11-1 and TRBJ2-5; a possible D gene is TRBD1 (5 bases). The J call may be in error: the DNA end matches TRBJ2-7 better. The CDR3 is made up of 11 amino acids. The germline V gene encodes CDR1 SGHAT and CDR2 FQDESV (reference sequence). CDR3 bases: TGTGCCAGCAGACAGGCGACCGAGCAGTACTTC. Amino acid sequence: CASRQATEQYF.

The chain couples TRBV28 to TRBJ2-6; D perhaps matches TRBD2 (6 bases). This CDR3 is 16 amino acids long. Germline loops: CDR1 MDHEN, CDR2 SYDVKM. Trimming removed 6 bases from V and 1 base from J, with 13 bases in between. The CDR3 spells CASSSGTLSGANVLTF. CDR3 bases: TGTGCCAGCAGCTCCGGGACTCTATCTGGGGCCAACGTCCTGACTTTC.

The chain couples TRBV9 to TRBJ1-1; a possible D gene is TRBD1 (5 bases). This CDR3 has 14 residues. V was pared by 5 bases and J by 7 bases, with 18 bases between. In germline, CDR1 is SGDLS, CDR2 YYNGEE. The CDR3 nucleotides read TGTGCCAGCAGTCAGGGAGGTCAACAGAGTGAAGCTTTCTTT. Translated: CASSQGGQQSEAFF.

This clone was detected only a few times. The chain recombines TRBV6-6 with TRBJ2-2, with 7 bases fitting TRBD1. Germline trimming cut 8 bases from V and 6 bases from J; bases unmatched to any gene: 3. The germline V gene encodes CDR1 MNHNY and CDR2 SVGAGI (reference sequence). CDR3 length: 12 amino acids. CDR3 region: CASQGTAGELFF. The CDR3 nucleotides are TGTGCCAGCCAGGGGACAGCCGGGGAGCTGTTTTTT.

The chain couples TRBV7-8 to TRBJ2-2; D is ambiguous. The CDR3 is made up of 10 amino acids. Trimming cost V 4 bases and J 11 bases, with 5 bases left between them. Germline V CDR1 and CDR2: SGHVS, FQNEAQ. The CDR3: CASSSLELFF. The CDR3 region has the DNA TGTGCCAGCAGCTCCCTAGAGCTGTTTTTT.

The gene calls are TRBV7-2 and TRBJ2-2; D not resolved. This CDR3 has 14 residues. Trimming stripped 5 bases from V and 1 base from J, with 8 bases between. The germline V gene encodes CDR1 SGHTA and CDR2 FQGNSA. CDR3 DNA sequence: TGTGCCAGCAGCACAGATGTGAACACCGGGGAGCTGTTTTTT. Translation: CASSTDVNTGELFF.

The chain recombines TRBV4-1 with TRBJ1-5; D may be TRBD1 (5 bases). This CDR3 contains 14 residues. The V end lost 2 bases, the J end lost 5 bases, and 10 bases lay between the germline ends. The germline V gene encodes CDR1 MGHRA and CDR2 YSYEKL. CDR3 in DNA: TGCGCCAGCAGCCAACCACAGGAGTATCAGCCCCAGCATTTT. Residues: CASSQPQEYQPQHF.